A selection of T cell receptor beta chains follows, all from one sample in a study of blood T cells in healthy people across ages. Each CDR3 protein is one row after TCRdb ran MiXCR on the 5' RACE reads. The table lists around 970,000 distinct CDR3 sequences, 51% of them singletons. Sequences were obtained from blood. The receptors stem from a woman aged 60-75 years in good health. Each CDR3 is given with its conserved first and last residue. D genes are given only for firm matches. Rows may omit the clone size; those that give it use once, few, many or a size class.

j_call | d_call | v_call | clone_size | cdr3_nt | cdr3_aa
TRBJ2-1 | TRBD2 | TRBV5-1 | . | TGCGCCAGCAGCTTGGTCGGCGGGAGTGAGCAGTTCTTC | CASSLVGGSEQFF
TRBJ2-5 | . | TRBV7-6 | . | TGTGCCAGCAGCTTAACAGGCCCAGCCTTGCAGTACTTC | CASSLTGPALQYF
TRBJ2-1 | TRBD2 | TRBV15 | . | TGTGCCATCCTGGGCCTAACTAGCGGGAGTTCAGGCGAGCAGTTCTTC | CAILGLTSGSSGEQFF
TRBJ2-6 | . | TRBV28 | . | TGTGCCAGTTCGGGGGCCGCGAACACCCCTGGGGCCAACGTCCTGACTTTC | CASSGAANTPGANVLTF
TRBJ1-5 | . | TRBV27 | . | TGTGCCACCTCCGGGGAGGGGAACAATCAGCCCCAGCATTTT | CATSGEGNNQPQHF
TRBJ2-1 | TRBD2 | TRBV4-2 | . | TGTGCCAGCAGCCCGTTTTTTAGCGGGGGTAGGGGCACACAGAATGAGCAGTTCTTC | CASSPFFSGGRGTQNEQFF
TRBJ2-1 | . | TRBV4-3 | . | TGCGCCAGCAGCCAACGGTTGTACAATGAGCAGTTCTTC | CASSQRLYNEQFF
TRBJ2-1 | TRBD2 | TRBV20-1 | . | TGCAGTGCTGGTAGCGGGAGGGCCCCGAACAATGAGCAGTTCTTC | CSAGSGRAPNNEQFF
TRBJ2-7 | . | TRBV29-1 | many | TGCAGCGTTGAGGACTACGAGCAGTACTTC | CSVEDYEQYF
TRBJ1-2 | TRBD1 | TRBV7-2 | once | TGTGCCAGCAACACTCGACAGGGGCCAACCTATGGCTACACCTTC | CASNTRQGPTYGYTF
TRBJ2-7 | TRBD1 | TRBV7-9 | . | TGTGCCAGCAGCTTAGTTACTAGCCGGGACAGGTCCTACGAGCAGTACTTC | CASSLVTSRDRSYEQYF
TRBJ2-1 | TRBD2 | TRBV7-2 | . | TGTGCCAGCAGCACTCCCGGGACTAGCGGGGGGTTGACCTACAATGAGCAGTTCTTC | CASSTPGTSGGLTYNEQFF
TRBJ1-2 | . | TRBV29-1 | . | TGCAGCGTCCAGGAACCCGTCTATGGCTACACCTTC | CSVQEPVYGYTF
TRBJ2-1 | TRBD2 | TRBV29-1 | . | TGCAGCGTTTGGAGTGGGGCTAGCGGGAGGGCCTTGTATGAGCAGTTCTTC | CSVWSGASGRALYEQFF
TRBJ2-7 | . | TRBV12-3/TRBV12-4 | many | TGTGCCAGCAGTCGGCAGGCCTACGAGCAGTACTTC | CASSRQAYEQYF
TRBJ2-5 | . | TRBV5-1 | few | TGCGCCAGCAGCTTGGCGCTGCGGGGCCAAGAGACCCAGTACTTC | CASSLALRGQETQYF
TRBJ2-7 | TRBD2 | TRBV4-1 | . | TGCGCCAGCGGCCAAATAGCGGGAGAGGTTTACGAGCAGTACTTC | CASGQIAGEVYEQYF
TRBJ2-3 | . | TRBV21-1 | . | TGTGTCAGCAGCACGATTTTTTTGGGAGGGTTCACAGATACGCAGTATTTT | CVSSTIFLGGFTDTQYF
TRBJ2-3 | . | TRBV29-1 | . | TGCAGCGCTCCGGGACGTCCTAGCACAGATACGCAGTATTTT | CSAPGRPSTDTQYF
TRBJ2-1 | . | TRBV2 | . | TGTGCCAGCAGCGAAAGGGGCTACAATGAGCAGTTCTTC | CASSERGYNEQFF
TRBJ2-5 | TRBD2 | TRBV28 | many | TGTGCCAGCAGTTTCCGGGGAGGGGAGACCCAGTACTTC | CASSFRGGETQYF
TRBJ2-7 | TRBD1 | TRBV5-8 | . | TGTGCCAGCAGAAACCAGGGGGCGTACGAGCAGTACTTC | CASRNQGAYEQYF
TRBJ2-2 | . | TRBV21-1 | few | TGTGCCAGCAGCAAAGCCGGGACAGGGGACACCGGGGAGCTGTTTTTT | CASSKAGTGDTGELFF
TRBJ1-1 | . | TRBV4-2 | . | TGTGCCAGCAGCCCCCCCCCAGGGAGGAACACTGAAGCTTTCTTT | CASSPPPGRNTEAFF
TRBJ2-3 | . | TRBV3-1 | . | TGTGTCAGCAGCCAAGGGTATGGCACAGATACACAGTATTTT | CVSSQGYGTDTQYF